This T cell receptor beta chain comes out of a study of control samples from healthy donors and cancer patients. This table comes from immunoSEQ multiplex PCR, and its TCRdb copy is limited to in-frame clones, with some not included. Altogether roughly 160,000 clones are present, approximately 94% being singletons, with the ten largest covering around 15%. The junction had 3 bases not matched to a gene; V was cut back by 4 bases and J by 7 bases. Germline CDR1 SEHNR, CDR2 FQNEAQ (reference sequence). This CDR3 has 12 residues. Sequencing used PBMCs. The V gene is TRBV7-9, the J gene TRBJ1-1; the match to TRBD1 covers 7 bases. The sequence derives from a man aged 55 to 70 with colorectal cancer. CDR3 amino acids: CASSSTGDEAFF. CDR3 nucleotides: TGTGCCAGCAGCTCAACAGGGGATGAAGCTTTCTTT.